These T cell receptor beta chains were read from a single sample in a study of blood T cell repertoires in COVID-19. Using immunoSEQ multiplex PCR, the repertoire was profiled, and TCRdb retains in-frame clones only, with some absent. The sample shows over 80,000 clones, more than 80% of them seen only once. The specimen sequenced was peripheral blood. The receptors stem from an older woman with acute or convalescent COVID-19. Each CDR3 is given with its conserved first and last residue.

V	J	CDR3
TRBV6-2/TRBV6-3	TRBJ1-1	CASSFPGQGRGAFF
TRBV6-5	TRBJ1-1	CASSQGDWTEAFF
TRBV19	TRBJ2-6	CASSIEGGRANVLTF
TRBV6-5	TRBJ2-1	CASSFTGRNEQFF
TRBV5-1	TRBJ2-1	CASSLGLGGYNEQFF
TRBV10-3	TRBJ1-4	CAISEGGMGNEKLFF
TRBV7-9	TRBJ1-2	CASSSNYGYTF
TRBV5-4	TRBJ1-2	CASSLPTGAGYTF
TRBV7-2	TRBJ2-7	CASSLLAGEGEQYF
TRBV2	TRBJ2-4	CASRVSGGSKNIQYF
TRBV6-1	TRBJ1-2	CASSESGSYGYTF
TRBV7-9	TRBJ1-1	CASSMGTGEAFF
TRBV6-2/TRBV6-3	TRBJ1-1	CASSYSGVGNTEAFF
TRBV11-2	TRBJ1-1	CASIPGLRNTEAFF
TRBV28	TRBJ1-5	CASTPFSGNQPQHF
TRBV7-2	TRBJ1-6	CASSLAPRGSPLHF
TRBV9	TRBJ1-6	CASSVGDNSPLHF
TRBV29-1	TRBJ1-4	CSVEKGGGDEKLFF